This T cell receptor beta chain was captured by sequencing in a study (dated by TCRdb to 2014 to 2015). General notes on the study: The study examined whether tumor-infiltrating Tregs in breast cancer are drawn from blood Tregs or arise in situ by conversion from other CD4+ T cell subsets.

As regards this clonotype: Its antigen is not yet known. No clone much larger than this one lies a single base away; base qualities are absent.

Tregs were isolated as CD4+CD25+CD127-/low cells. Tregs, naive and memory CD4+ T cells from tumor, blood and ipsilateral draining lymph nodes of five or six breast cancer patients underwent full-length TCR alpha and beta sequencing. Tumor tissue, along with lymph nodes from ipsilateral axillary dissection, was perfused with PBS, minced, and then digested using collagenase I and hyaluronidase. Ficoll density gradient centrifugation was used to isolate mononuclear cells from either lymph nodes or roughly 46 ml of peripheral blood. A purity exceeding 90% was confirmed by FACS for the sorted cell populations. The germline V gene sets CDR1 to MGHRA and CDR2 to YSYEKL. Spanning cysteine to phenylalanine, the CDR3 consists of 15 amino acids. Only the CDR3 part of the read is kept: 45 bases, read in frame from the first base. The V end gives up 0 bases and the J end 1 base, leaving 3 bases in the junction not matched to a gene.

Amplification of full-length TCR variable regions was done by 5' RACE PCR using constant-region reverse primers, and this step was followed by semi-nested PCR with Nested Universal Primer A. The ReliaPrep RNA Cell Miniprep System was used to extract total RNA, which was then reverse transcribed into 5'RACE-ready cDNA with the SMARTer RACE 5'/3' Kit. Multiplex adaptors were used to barcode full-length TCR alpha and beta libraries, and the barcoded libraries were sequenced on an Illumina MiSeq. Concerning the study's data processing: For each of nine subset-tissue groups, sequencing data from the five patients were pooled, and the groups were then compared using unsupervised clustering of TCR gene usage. The Morisita-Horn index was used to calculate repertoire similarity, with shared sequences weighted according to their contribution to each repertoire. In-frame beta chains were kept once TCRdb had trimmed the public reads at Q25 with fastp and called clones with MiXCR. Rows matching on CDR3 protein sequence are summarized as one entry with the most common DNA and genes. TCRdb's processing, not the authors' own work, is the source of the V and J calls. In this sample the table shows thousands of distinct CDR3 sequences, under 50% of which occur a single time. The top ten clonotypes cover around 3% of the sample.

What the work shows at the level of the full study, not this receptor alone: Rather than covering whole repertoires, validation in the larger cohort was restricted to a single TCR beta V-J rearrangement. In terms of TCR gene usage, tumor memory CD4+ T cells clustered together with blood and lymph node memory CD4+ cells, as well as with lymph node naive CD4+ cells. The greatest overlap of tumor-infiltrating Treg TCR alpha and beta sequences was observed with tumor naive CD4+ T cells, followed by blood naive CD4+ T cells.

This receptor was taken from a female donor with breast cancer. The receptor chain draws on TRBV4-1 and TRBJ2-7; TRBD2 matches 7 bases in the middle. The material sequenced was Tregs sorted from a lymph node. The CDR3 is CASSQDGAGSYEQYF. The DNA sequence follows: TGCGCCAGCAGCCAAGATGGAGCGGGGTCCTACGAGCAGTACTTC.